This T cell receptor beta chain was documented in a study of shared clonotypes between healthy human individuals. Terminally differentiated effector memory CD45RA+ cells were left out of the naive CD8 fraction, which was CD45RO-negative and positively selected for CCR7. In the authors' workflow: With immunoSEQ giving junction-only sequences and no quality scores, filtering differed. The data were produced by immunoSEQ multiplex PCR, yet TCRdb's version contains in-frame clones alone and is incomplete. The V and J calls and clone size come from that table; D and trimming were worked out from the DNA. Among about 2 million clones, approximately 94% were seen once, and the ten largest hold roughly 1.2%. V was pared by 2 bases and J by 6 bases, with 10 bases between. This CDR3 region has 14 residues. CDR1 and CDR2 from the germline V gene are MDHEN and SYDVKM. For this clone: Its target is unknown.

Overall study findings and caveats: The four-donor shared clonotypes exceeded non-shared clonotypes in generation probability, with non-shared ones scoring lower.

The receptor was derived from a man younger than 35 in good health. The sequenced sample consisted of naive CD8+ T cells sorted from blood. The gene calls are TRBV28 and TRBJ2-2; possibly TRBD2 for D (7 bases). The CDR3 DNA sequence: TGTGCCAGCAGTTTAGTAGGGGGGGCCGGGGAGCTGTTTTTT. The encoded protein is CASSLVGGAGELFF.